The 5 T cell receptor beta chains reported below all come from one sample, sequenced in a study of response to subunit inactivated influenza vaccine. MiXCR was run by TCRdb on the RT-PCR reads, yielding one entry per CDR3 protein. The sample has 650,000 to 800,000 distinct CDR3 sequences, approximately 15% seen once. The sequencing here drew on PBMCs from blood, taken approximately 15 days before vaccination. These receptors came from a man in his fifties who received an inactivated influenza vaccine.

The CDR3 here is CASRPTPYNEQFF. The CDR3 DNA follows: TGCGCCAGCCGCCCTACACCTTACAATGAGCAGTTCTTC. The chain recombines TRBV5-1 with TRBJ2-1; D remains ambiguous. V was pared by 7 bases and J by 4 bases, with 12 bases between. Germline CDR1 reads SGHRS; CDR2 reads YFSETQ. CDR3 size: 13 residues.

This clonotype was seen only a few times. The chain joins TRBV12-3 or TRBV12-4 to TRBJ2-3; D is ambiguous. This CDR3 contains 15 residues. The V end lost 3 bases, the J end lost 4 bases, and 14 bases lay between the germline ends. Written as DNA, the CDR3 is TGTGCCAGCAGTTTGTCTAGTATGATTGCAGATACGCAGTATTTT. Its protein product is CASSLSSMIADTQYF.

This clonotype showed up many times. This chain connects TRBV5-1 to TRBJ1-2; D is unclear. The length of the CDR3 is 15 residues. Trimming removed 4 bases at V and 6 bases at J, with 19 bases between. Per germline, CDR1 SGHRS and CDR2 YFSETQ. CDR3 loop: CASSGLSNRNNGYTF. As DNA, the CDR3 is TGCGCCAGCAGCGGCCTGTCAAACAGAAACAATGGCTACACCTTC.

This sequence joins TRBV11-2 and TRBJ2-7; 7 nucleotides agree with TRBD2. The CDR3 is made up of 16 amino acids. V lost 1 base to trimming and J lost 0 bases; unmatched junction nucleotides: 6. Germline CDR1 reads SGHAT; CDR2 reads FQNNGV. The CDR3 loop reads CASSLGVGGSSYEQYF. The CDR3 nucleotides read TGTGCCAGCAGCTTAGGGGTCGGGGGGAGCTCCTACGAGCAGTACTTC.

The V gene is TRBV4-3, the J gene TRBJ1-5; D remains unclear. Germline V lookup: CDR1 LGHNA, CDR2 YSLEER. This CDR3 has 15 residues. Trimming left V 0 bases short and J 3 bases short, with 9 bases between. The CDR3 region has the DNA TGCGCCAGCAGCCAAGACAGTTTTCTCAATCAGCCCCAGCATTTT. Translated, it gives CASSQDSFLNQPQHF.